This TCR beta chain was sequenced during a study of T cells in Graves' hyperthyroidism and ophthalmopathy. The CDR3 has 15 residues. Germline V gives CDR1 SGHRS, CDR2 YFSETQ. Unmatched junction bases numbered 6, after V lost 5 bases and J lost 0 bases. This clonotype was counted ten times or more. RNA transcripts were the template for amplifying TCR beta CDR3 regions. Carried out on the TCR CDR3, a first-round RT-PCR used the HTBI primer set. MiXCR was run by TCRdb on the multiplex PCR reads, yielding one entry per CDR3 protein. The sample has around 380,000 distinct CDR3 sequences; approximately 12% are singletons. The sample, blood from the first hyperthyroidism diagnosis, precedes any ophthalmopathy symptoms.

V and J are TRBV5-1 and TRBJ2-7; 9 nucleotides align to TRBD2. The TCR comes from a young man with Graves' hyperthyroidism that later progressed to Graves' ophthalmopathy. Input material: blood. CDR3 nucleotide sequence: TGCGCCAGCAGAAGTCTAGCGGGGTCCTCCTACGAGCAGTACTTC. As protein: CASRSLAGSSYEQYF.